This TCR beta chain derives from a study of blood T cells in healthy people across ages. Alongside a J-beta primer mix, a sample-barcoded 5' primer served in a second PCR lasting about 7 to 11 cycles. TCRdb re-derived calls from the 5' RACE reads in MiXCR, one entry per CDR3 protein. Found here are over 500,000 distinct CDR3 sequences, about 27% of them singletons; the top ten hold under 4.5%. As to this clonotype: What it binds is not known.

Trimming pared 11 bases from V and 7 bases from J, leaving 18 bases between. The CDR3 has 12 residues. Germline CDR1 and CDR2: ENHRY and SYGVKD. Whole-study results and caveats: Higher diversity, along with more naive CD4+ cells, distinguished long-lived donors from aged donors.

The sample was also reused in another study, on T cells of mothers and their children.

The chain has TRBV10-3 and TRBJ2-7; either TRBD1 or TRBD2 may fit D (5 bases each). This TCR came from a boy between 2 and 15 years old in good health. The sample taken for sequencing was blood. CDR3 in amino acids: CAAEGSQGEQYF. The CDR3 nucleotides read TGTGCCGCCGAGGGGTCCCAGGGTGAGCAGTACTTC.